This passage covers 25 T cell receptor beta chains from one sample sequenced in a study of beta chain features in type 1 diabetes. Study-level points and caveats: Within each of all four CD4+ subsets, Type 1 diabetes patients had TCRB CDR3s that were moderately but significantly shorter.

Antigens of these TCRs are unknown. TCRB transcripts that were expressed got sequenced, as all of the isolated RNA had been reverse transcribed. Data came from immunoSEQ multiplex PCR; TCRdb stores just in-frame clones and leaves some out. The sample carries hundreds of thousands of clones, 13% recorded once. The source material was naive CD4+ T cells from blood. The receptors come from a man aged 18 to 35 with type 1 diabetes.

This clone was observed a few times. The gene calls are TRBV6-5 and TRBJ2-2; TRBD2 is a possible D gene (6 bases). With 7 bases removed from V and 2 bases from J, the gap between germline ends came to 14 bases. Per germline, CDR1 MNHEY and CDR2 SVGAGI. CDR3 length: 15 amino acids. This CDR3 is CASTGFGSNTGELFF. The CDR3 DNA reads TGTGCCAGCACGGGTTTCGGGAGTAACACCGGGGAGCTGTTTTTT.

V gene TRBV18 combines with J gene TRBJ2-7; D call uncertain. Trimming cost V 2 bases and J 0 bases, with 8 bases left between them. CDR1 and CDR2 from the germline V gene are KGHSH and LQKENI. The CDR3 totals 14 residues. In DNA, the CDR3 is TGTGCCAGCTCACCAGAAGTTAGCTCCTACGAGCAGTACTTC. This sequence encodes CASSPEVSSYEQYF.

This clone was counted a few times. J is TRBJ2-7 and V is TRBV28; D assignment may be TRBD1 or TRBD2 (6 bases each). The germline V gene has CDR1 MDHEN and CDR2 SYDVKM. The ends were cut back, 6 bases at V and 2 bases at J, with 8 bases in the middle. The CDR3 has 12 amino acids. Written as DNA, the CDR3 is TGTGCCAGCAGGAGGGGGGCCTACGAGCAGTACTTC. Translated: CASRRGAYEQYF.

The CDR3: CAWSLGLAQNEQFF. For the CDR3, the DNA is TGTGCCTGGAGTCTTGGACTAGCGCAAAATGAGCAGTTCTTC. The chain couples TRBV30 to TRBJ2-1; 9 bases map to TRBD2. Germline V gives CDR1 GTSNPN, CDR2 SVGIG (reference sequence). The CDR3 spans 14 residues. J was trimmed by 7 bases and V by 2 bases; bases with no gene match: 6.

This clone was seen only a few times. The chain carries TRBV13 and TRBJ2-5; the D is unclear. The CDR3 extends over 14 amino acids. Deletions cut 5 bases from V and 1 base from J, with 11 bases between. Germline assignment: CDR1 PRHDT and CDR2 FYEKMQ (reference sequence). CDR3 in DNA: TGTGCCAGCAGCCCCCGAGCCCTCCAAGAGACCCAGTACTTC. Translated: CASSPRALQETQYF.

This chain connects TRBV5-6 to TRBJ2-7; tentatively, D is TRBD2 (6 bases). The CDR3 is 12 residues long. V was cut by 4 bases and J by 5 bases, with 10 bases left in between. Germline assignment: CDR1 SGHDT and CDR2 YYEEEE. This CDR3 reads CASSLGEDEQYF. DNA for the CDR3: TGTGCCAGCAGCCTCGGGGAGGACGAGCAGTACTTC. The full variable domain, in which reference TRBV5-6 and TRBJ2-7 provide the parts outside the CDR3, is DAGVTQSPTHLIKTRGQQVTLRCSPKSGHDTVSWYQQALGQGPQFIFQYYEEEERQRGNFPDRFSGHQFPNYSSELNVNALLLGDSALYLCASSLGEDEQYFGPGTRLTVT.

The rearrangement uses TRBV7-8 and TRBJ1-3; 11 nucleotides match TRBD1. In germline, CDR1 is SGHVS, CDR2 FQNEAQ. This CDR3 comprises 18 residues. With V trimmed by 5 bases and J by 0 bases, 9 bases remained unmatched. CDR3 residues: CASSHGQGAKSSGNTIYF. In DNA form, the CDR3 reads TGTGCCAGCAGCCACGGACAGGGGGCCAAAAGCTCTGGAAACACCATATATTTT.

The V call is TRBV29-1, the J call TRBJ2-2, with D perhaps TRBD2 (6 bases). This CDR3 has 16 amino acids. Trimming stripped 0 bases from V and 4 bases from J, with 15 bases between. CDR1 and CDR2 from the germline V gene are SQVTM and ANQGSEA. CDR3: CSVEDEWRGATGELFF. The CDR3 nucleotides read TGCAGCGTTGAAGATGAGTGGCGGGGTGCCACCGGGGAGCTGTTTTTT.

This clone came up a few times. The chain is built from TRBV7-8 and TRBJ1-1; D remains ambiguous. The CDR3 is 14 amino acids. CDR1 SGHVS and CDR2 FQNEAQ come from the germline V gene. V was cut by 1 base and J by 1 base, with 7 bases left in between. The CDR3 loop reads CASSLVQKNTEAFF. The CDR3 DNA sequence: TGTGCCAGCAGCTTAGTACAGAAGAACACTGAAGCTTTCTTT.

This clone was counted once. The J gene is TRBJ1-5, the V gene TRBV15; 7 bases align to TRBD1. Germline V gene data show CDR1 as LNHNV and CDR2 as YYDKDF (reference sequence). V lost 4 bases to trimming and J lost 4 bases; unmatched junction nucleotides: 4. The CDR3 loop spans 14 amino acids. CDR3 region: CATSTTGQNQPQHF. In nucleotides, the CDR3 is TGTGCCACCAGCACGACAGGGCAAAATCAGCCCCAGCATTTT.

The chain links TRBV4-1 to TRBJ1-5; no clear D. Germline values: CDR1 MGHRA, CDR2 YSYEKL. The CDR3 runs 14 residues. V lost 0 bases, J lost 7 bases, and 10 bases lay in between. The DNA of the CDR3 is TGCGCCAGCAGCCAAGAGCTTATAGGACAGCCCCAGCATTTT. Residues: CASSQELIGQPQHF.

This clone occurred a few times. The gene calls are TRBV6-5 and TRBJ1-5; 7 bases fit TRBD1. Germline loops: CDR1 MNHEY, CDR2 SVGAGI. V was clipped by 6 bases and J by 1 base; unmatched bases: 3. The CDR3 consists of 14 residues. For the CDR3, the DNA is TGTGCCAGCAGAGCAGGGGGGAGCAATCAGCCCCAGCATTTT. It yields the protein CASRAGGSNQPQHF.

The chain is built from TRBV2 and TRBJ1-6; TRBD1 aligns across 7 bases. Germline CDR1 and CDR2: SNHLY and FYNNEI. The length of the CDR3 is 15 residues. The V gene end was trimmed by 0 bases and the J gene end by 9 bases; junction bases not matched to a gene: 5. The CDR3 sequence is CASSEAGAGGSPLHF. CDR3 bases: TGTGCCAGCAGTGAAGCGGGGGCAGGGGGTTCACCCCTCCACTTT. The full variable domain, in which reference TRBV2 and TRBJ1-6 provide the parts outside the CDR3, is EPEVTQTPSHQVTQMGQEVILRCVPISNHLYFYWYRQILGQKVEFLVSFYNNEISEKSEIFDDQFSVERPDGSNFTLKIRSTKLEDSAMYFCASSEAGAGGSPLHFGNGTRLTVT.

This clone was seen a handful of times. V is TRBV4-1 and J is TRBJ1-5, with 8 bases matching TRBD1. The CDR3 spans 17 residues. Germline V lookup: CDR1 MGHRA, CDR2 YSYEKL. Trimming at V came to 0 bases and at J to 7 bases, leaving 11 bases not matched to a gene. The CDR3 nucleotides are TGCGCCAGCAGCCAAGATCGAGGGCAGGGGGCGATGCAGCCCCAGCATTTT. It is translated as CASSQDRGQGAMQPQHF.

This clone was detected a few times. The chain recombines TRBV28 with TRBJ2-5; a weak D match, TRBD1 (5 bases). CDR1 MDHEN and CDR2 SYDVKM come from the germline V gene. This CDR3 is built from 15 residues. V was clipped by 4 bases and J by 1 base, with 13 bases between them. This chain's CDR3 is CASSSSGAAQETQYF. CDR3 DNA: TGTGCCAGCAGTTCAAGTGGGGCCGCCCAAGAGACCCAGTACTTC.

This clone was observed a handful of times. The chain combines TRBV9 with TRBJ2-5, with 9 positions matching TRBD1. Germline V lookup: CDR1 SGDLS, CDR2 YYNGEE. This CDR3 is 14 amino acids long. The junction had 10 bases not matched to a gene; V was cut back by 4 bases and J by 9 bases. The CDR3 sequence is CASSPAGTGPSQYF. The CDR3 DNA reads as TGTGCCAGCAGCCCCGCGGGGACAGGGCCGTCCCAGTACTTC.

This clone was picked up a small number of times. This chain uses TRBV5-6 with TRBJ2-5; D gene ambiguous. Germline V gene lookup returns CDR1 SGHDT and CDR2 YYEEEE. The CDR3 spans 12 residues. Trimming cost V 5 bases and J 5 bases, with 10 bases left between them. CDR3 DNA: TGTGCCAGCAGTAGTGTGGAGGAGACCCAGTACTTC. Its protein is CASSSVEETQYF.

The chain links TRBV19 to TRBJ1-1; 8 bases align to TRBD1. This CDR3 is 14 amino acids long. V shed 6 bases, J shed 4 bases, and the junction held 7 bases outside the gene matches. Germline V gene lookup returns CDR1 LNHDA and CDR2 SQIVND (reference sequence). CDR3 DNA: TGTGCCAGTAGGACCTCGACAGGGGCCACTGAAGCTTTCTTT. Amino acid sequence: CASRTSTGATEAFF.

The chain couples TRBV7-9 to TRBJ2-2; 8 bases map to TRBD2. The germline V gene encodes CDR1 SEHNR and CDR2 FQNEAQ (reference sequence). The trim removed 7 bases at V and 0 bases at J, leaving 10 bases unmatched. The length of the CDR3 is 17 residues. The CDR3 DNA is TGTGCCAGCACCCCTCGGCGGGGGGCACCGAACACCGGGGAGCTGTTTTTT. Translating gives CASTPRRGAPNTGELFF.

This clone was detected only a few times. This sequence joins TRBV25-1 and TRBJ1-1; tentative D call: TRBD1 (5 bases). This CDR3 is 11 amino acids long. V shed 6 bases and J shed 4 bases, with 6 bases lying between them. Germline V gives CDR1 MGHDK, CDR2 SYGVNS. The CDR3 nucleotides are TGTGCCAGCAGGCAGGGCACTGAAGCTTTCTTT. It encodes CASRQGTEAFF. Full variable domain (missing parts from reference TRBV25-1 and TRBJ1-1): EADIYQTPRYLVIGTGKKITLECSQTMGHDKMYWYQQDPGMELHLIHYSYGVNSTEKGDLSSESTVSRIRTEHFPLTLESARPSHTSQYLCASRQGTEAFFGQGTRLTVV.

The J gene is TRBJ2-7, the V gene TRBV19, with 8 nucleotides matching TRBD1. V shed 5 bases, J shed 5 bases, and the junction held 11 bases outside the gene matches. The germline gives CDR1 LNHDA, CDR2 SQIVND (reference sequence). This CDR3 comprises 15 residues. The CDR3, as DNA: TGTGCCAGTAGTGCGGGACAGGCAGGGACTCACGAGCAGTACTTC. Residues: CASSAGQAGTHEQYF.

The J gene is TRBJ2-2, the V gene TRBV6-5; D gene uncertain. The germline gives CDR1 MNHEY, CDR2 SVGAGI. The CDR3 extends over 15 amino acids. V was cut by 2 bases and J by 0 bases, with 7 bases left in between. The CDR3 here is CASSYDDPNTGELFF. CDR3 nucleotide sequence: TGTGCCAGCAGTTACGATGACCCGAACACCGGGGAGCTGTTTTTT.

Only a few counts were recorded for this clone. The chain recombines TRBV30 with TRBJ2-3; 14 bases are a match to TRBD2. V lost 0 bases to trimming and J lost 2 bases; unmatched junction nucleotides: 1. CDR3 length equals 16 residues. Looked up from germline, CDR1 is GTSNPN and CDR2 is SVGIG (reference sequence). Written as DNA, the CDR3 is TGTGCCTGGAGTGTGGGACTAGCGGGGGTCACAGATACGCAGTATTTT. This codes for CAWSVGLAGVTDTQYF.

The chain employs TRBV19 and TRBJ1-1; D is undetermined. Deletions cut 2 bases from V and 1 base from J, with 2 bases between. The CDR3 length is 12 residues. Germline CDR1 and CDR2: LNHDA and SQIVND (reference sequence). Here the CDR3 reads CASSISNTEAFF. CDR3 in DNA: TGTGCCAGTAGTATATCGAACACTGAAGCTTTCTTT.

The genes are TRBV10-3 and TRBJ2-3; no clear D gene. The ends were cut back, 10 bases at V and 0 bases at J, with 11 bases in the middle. Germline assignment: CDR1 ENHRY and CDR2 SYGVKD. This CDR3 is 13 amino acids long. CDR3 in amino acids: CATGAGSTDTQYF. For the CDR3, the DNA is TGTGCCACCGGCGCCGGCAGCACAGATACGCAGTATTTT.